This is a list of T cell receptor beta chains from one sample in a study of naive and memory T cell subsets. TCRdb used MiXCR to reprocess the UMI-ligation and nested PCR reads, holding one entry per CDR3 protein. The table lists around 18,000 distinct CDR3 sequences, approximately 9.6% of them singletons. The sample in question was skin, obtained from a tuberculin skin test site. Source of these receptors: an adult in good health. Both conserved end residues are part of each CDR3. Fields, in order: J gene, V gene, CDR3 length, clone size, D gene, CDR3 protein, CDR3 DNA. D genes are given only for firm matches. Clone size appears in some rows only: once, few, many, or a class for an expanded clone.

J gene: TRBJ2-3; V gene: TRBV7-9; CDR3 length: 16; clone size: many; D gene: TRBD1; CDR3 protein: CASSRGTGVSTDTQYF; CDR3 DNA: TGTGCCAGCAGCCGGGGGACAGGCGTTAGCACAGATACGCAGTATTTT
J gene: TRBJ1-4; V gene: TRBV20-1; CDR3 length: 16; clone size: few; D gene: .; CDR3 protein: CSARGLTGTANEKLFF; CDR3 DNA: TGCAGTGCTAGAGGTTTGACCGGGACGGCGAATGAAAAACTGTTTTTT
J gene: TRBJ2-1; V gene: TRBV20-1; CDR3 length: 14; clone size: many; D gene: TRBD1; CDR3 protein: CSAPNRGTYNEQFF; CDR3 DNA: TGCAGTGCTCCCAACAGGGGGACCTACAATGAGCAGTTCTTC
J gene: TRBJ2-5; V gene: TRBV6-2/TRBV6-3; CDR3 length: 13; clone size: many; D gene: .; CDR3 protein: CASSFVEQETQYF; CDR3 DNA: TGTGCCAGCAGTTTCGTGGAACAAGAGACCCAGTACTTC
J gene: TRBJ1-3; V gene: TRBV7-2; CDR3 length: 16; clone size: many; D gene: .; CDR3 protein: CASSLDPGLGGNTIYF; CDR3 DNA: TGTGCCAGCAGCTTAGATCCGGGGCTGGGTGGAAACACCATATATTTT
J gene: TRBJ2-1; V gene: TRBV6-1; CDR3 length: 12; clone size: many; D gene: TRBD1; CDR3 protein: CATEDRFFEQFF; CDR3 DNA: TGTGCCACCGAGGACAGGTTCTTTGAGCAGTTCTTC
J gene: TRBJ1-1; V gene: TRBV5-1; CDR3 length: 19; clone size: many; D gene: .; CDR3 protein: CASKRGGGATSIMNTEAFF; CDR3 DNA: TGCGCCAGCAAACGGGGCGGGGGAGCTACATCGATCATGAACACTGAAGCTTTCTTT
J gene: TRBJ2-4; V gene: TRBV11-2; CDR3 length: 15; clone size: .; D gene: .; CDR3 protein: CASSQDPGTRNIQYF; CDR3 DNA: TGTGCCAGCAGCCAAGATCCAGGGACCCGAAACATTCAGTACTTC
J gene: TRBJ1-5; V gene: TRBV21-1; CDR3 length: 14; clone size: few; D gene: .; CDR3 protein: CAKVAGRGNQPQHF; CDR3 DNA: TGTGCCAAGGTCGCGGGGCGCGGGAATCAGCCCCAGCATTTT
J gene: TRBJ2-1; V gene: TRBV7-2; CDR3 length: 16; clone size: few; D gene: TRBD2; CDR3 protein: CASSTSTGGRYNEQFF; CDR3 DNA: TGTGCCAGCAGCACATCCACGGGGGGGCGTTACAATGAGCAGTTCTTC
J gene: TRBJ1-6; V gene: TRBV15; CDR3 length: 14; clone size: many; D gene: .; CDR3 protein: CATSLGGGEVPLHF; CDR3 DNA: TGTGCCACCAGCCTCGGCGGGGGGGAGGTACCCCTCCACTTT
J gene: TRBJ1-4; V gene: TRBV28; CDR3 length: 16; clone size: many; D gene: TRBD1; CDR3 protein: CASRQPGQGAHEKLFF; CDR3 DNA: TGTGCCAGCAGGCAGCCGGGACAGGGTGCTCATGAAAAACTGTTTTTT
J gene: TRBJ2-2; V gene: TRBV6-1; CDR3 length: 14; clone size: few; D gene: .; CDR3 protein: CASSLTADTGELFF; CDR3 DNA: TGTGCCAGCAGTCTGACAGCAGACACCGGGGAGCTGTTTTTT
J gene: TRBJ2-5; V gene: TRBV29-1; CDR3 length: 10; clone size: many; D gene: .; CDR3 protein: CSSWKETQYF; CDR3 DNA: TGCAGCTCGTGGAAAGAGACCCAGTACTTC
J gene: TRBJ2-3; V gene: TRBV28; CDR3 length: 15; clone size: .; D gene: TRBD2; CDR3 protein: CASNLPAGEPDTQYF; CDR3 DNA: TGTGCCAGCAACCTGCCAGCGGGAGAACCGGATACGCAGTATTTT
J gene: TRBJ2-7; V gene: TRBV3-1; CDR3 length: 13; clone size: many; D gene: .; CDR3 protein: CASSLGRGYEQYF; CDR3 DNA: TGTGCCAGCAGCCTAGGTAGGGGCTACGAGCAGTACTTC
J gene: TRBJ1-1; V gene: TRBV27; CDR3 length: 13; clone size: few; D gene: TRBD1; CDR3 protein: CASSIQGKTEAFF; CDR3 DNA: TGTGCCAGCAGTATACAGGGGAAAACTGAAGCTTTCTTT
J gene: TRBJ2-2; V gene: TRBV4-3; CDR3 length: 16; clone size: many; D gene: TRBD1; CDR3 protein: CASNPRAGGNTGELFF; CDR3 DNA: TGCGCCAGCAACCCAAGGGCAGGGGGCAACACCGGGGAGCTGTTTTTT
J gene: TRBJ1-1; V gene: TRBV20-1; CDR3 length: 15; clone size: .; D gene: .; CDR3 protein: CSAREEGRGNTEAFF; CDR3 DNA: TGCAGTGCTAGAGAAGAAGGCAGGGGGAACACTGAAGCTTTCTTT
J gene: TRBJ1-1; V gene: TRBV18; CDR3 length: 15; clone size: .; D gene: .; CDR3 protein: CASSISSRVDTEAFF; CDR3 DNA: TGTGCCAGCTCAATATCTTCCAGGGTGGACACTGAAGCTTTCTTT
J gene: TRBJ2-1; V gene: TRBV24-1; CDR3 length: 13; clone size: many; D gene: TRBD1; CDR3 protein: CATSEGQANEQFF; CDR3 DNA: TGTGCCACCAGTGAAGGACAGGCCAATGAGCAGTTCTTC
J gene: TRBJ1-1; V gene: TRBV11-2; CDR3 length: 17; clone size: .; D gene: .; CDR3 protein: CASSFLSQTQLGSEAFF; CDR3 DNA: TGTGCCAGCAGCTTTCTTTCGCAGACCCAGTTAGGTTCTGAAGCTTTCTTT
J gene: TRBJ2-5; V gene: TRBV4-1; CDR3 length: 18; clone size: few; D gene: TRBD2; CDR3 protein: CASSQDKGTSGRKETQYF; CDR3 DNA: TGCGCCAGCAGCCAAGACAAAGGGACTAGCGGGCGTAAAGAGACCCAGTACTTC
J gene: TRBJ2-7; V gene: TRBV10-1; CDR3 length: 13; clone size: medium-sized; D gene: TRBD2; CDR3 protein: CASSDGTTYEQYF; CDR3 DNA: TGCGCCAGCAGTGATGGGACTACCTACGAGCAGTACTTC
J gene: TRBJ2-7; V gene: TRBV29-1; CDR3 length: 11; clone size: many; D gene: TRBD2; CDR3 protein: CSVARGGKQYF; CDR3 DNA: TGCAGCGTCGCTCGGGGGGGTAAGCAGTACTTC
J gene: TRBJ2-5; V gene: TRBV5-6; CDR3 length: 14; clone size: .; D gene: TRBD2; CDR3 protein: CASSFSGAQETQYF; CDR3 DNA: TGTGCCAGCAGCTTCAGCGGGGCCCAAGAGACCCAGTACTTC
J gene: TRBJ1-2; V gene: TRBV7-8; CDR3 length: 14; clone size: few; D gene: TRBD1; CDR3 protein: CASSLRTGNYGYTF; CDR3 DNA: TGTGCCAGCAGCTTACGGACAGGGAACTATGGCTACACCTTC
J gene: TRBJ1-1; V gene: TRBV7-8; CDR3 length: 14; clone size: .; D gene: .; CDR3 protein: CASSFVLGDTEAFF; CDR3 DNA: TGTGCCAGCAGCTTCGTTTTGGGAGACACTGAAGCTTTCTTT
J gene: TRBJ2-1; V gene: TRBV29-1; CDR3 length: 14; clone size: many; D gene: .; CDR3 protein: CSVVMAGVYNEQFF; CDR3 DNA: TGCAGCGTTGTTATGGCAGGAGTTTACAATGAGCAGTTCTTC
J gene: TRBJ2-7; V gene: TRBV5-1; CDR3 length: 13; clone size: .; D gene: .; CDR3 protein: CASSSLRDHEQYF; CDR3 DNA: TGCGCCAGCAGCTCTCTCCGGGACCACGAGCAGTACTTC
J gene: TRBJ2-3; V gene: TRBV6-1; CDR3 length: 14; clone size: few; D gene: .; CDR3 protein: CASSDSGSTDTQYF; CDR3 DNA: TGTGCCAGCAGTGATTCCGGGAGCACAGATACGCAGTATTTT
J gene: TRBJ1-1; V gene: TRBV7-9; CDR3 length: 13; clone size: many; D gene: .; CDR3 protein: CASSPTVNTEAFF; CDR3 DNA: TGTGCCAGCAGCCCGACAGTGAACACTGAAGCTTTCTTT